This T cell receptor beta chain was obtained from a study of cytomegalovirus exposure and HLA in healthy donors. On the study more broadly: Of around 400 genotyped donors, roughly 81% grouped in the Caucasian-associated ancestry cluster.

The PCR had 60 Vbeta and 13 Jbeta primers. Produced via immunoSEQ multiplex PCR; TCRdb's table is partial and in-frame only. The sample contains a few hundred thousand clones, about 80% of which appear only once. Trimming cost V 1 base and J 1 base, with 26 bases left between them. The V gene's germline CDR1 is MDHEN and CDR2 SYDVKM. This CDR3 region has 20 residues. Study findings and constraints: Later on, an analysis tied approximately 15,000 TCR beta sequences to HLA alleles at 0.05 false discovery rate. Donor immune exposure was known only as CMV serostatus.

Of note for this clone: No antigen is known for it.

The sample consisted of PBMCs. This chain joins TRBV28 and TRBJ2-7, with TRBD2 as a possible D gene (6 bases). The receptor comes from a girl aged 10 to 17 in good health and CMV-seronegative. CDR3 protein: CASSLLIGGAPTGGSYEQYF. The CDR3 DNA reads TGTGCCAGCAGTTTATTGATAGGTGGGGCCCCCACTGGGGGGTCCTACGAGCAGTACTTC.